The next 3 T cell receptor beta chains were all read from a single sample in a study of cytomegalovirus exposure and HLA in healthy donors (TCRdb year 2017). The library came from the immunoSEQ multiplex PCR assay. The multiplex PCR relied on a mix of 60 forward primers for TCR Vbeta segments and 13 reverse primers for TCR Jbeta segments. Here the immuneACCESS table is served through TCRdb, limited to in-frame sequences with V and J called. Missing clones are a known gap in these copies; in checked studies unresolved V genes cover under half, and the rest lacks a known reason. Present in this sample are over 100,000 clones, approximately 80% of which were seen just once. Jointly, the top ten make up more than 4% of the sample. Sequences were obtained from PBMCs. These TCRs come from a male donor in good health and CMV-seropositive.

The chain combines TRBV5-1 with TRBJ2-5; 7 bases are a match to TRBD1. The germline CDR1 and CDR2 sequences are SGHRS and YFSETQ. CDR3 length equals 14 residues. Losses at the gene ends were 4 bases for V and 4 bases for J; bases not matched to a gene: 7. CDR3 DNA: TGCGCCAGCAGCGCGACAGGGCCGGGAGAGACCCAGTACTTC. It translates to CASSATGPGETQYF.

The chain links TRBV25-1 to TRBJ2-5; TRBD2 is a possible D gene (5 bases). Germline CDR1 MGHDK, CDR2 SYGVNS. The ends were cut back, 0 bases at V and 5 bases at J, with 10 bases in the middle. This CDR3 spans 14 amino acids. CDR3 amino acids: CASSEYGEQETQYF. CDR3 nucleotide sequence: TGTGCCAGCAGTGAATACGGGGAACAGGAGACCCAGTACTTC.

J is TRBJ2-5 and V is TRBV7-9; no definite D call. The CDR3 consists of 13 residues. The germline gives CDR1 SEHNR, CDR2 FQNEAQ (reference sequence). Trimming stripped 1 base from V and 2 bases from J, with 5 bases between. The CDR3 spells CASSLGGQETQYF. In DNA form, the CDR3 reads TGTGCCAGCAGCTTAGGCGGTCAAGAGACCCAGTACTTC.